This TCR beta chain was sequenced for a study of shared clonotypes between healthy human individuals. Method: immunoSEQ multiplex PCR; TCRdb's copy keeps in-frame clones and lacks some. The table includes 550,000 to 700,000 clones, 73% detected once. Germline CDR1 is SGHRS and CDR2 is YFSETQ. The CDR3 runs 15 residues. V was pared by 4 bases and J by 4 bases, with 5 bases of the junction left unmatched. Worth noting for this clone: What it binds is unknown. The sample has other DNA sequences that encode this CDR3 too.

The study, taken as a whole, reports: In contrast to clonotypes shared by all four donors, non-shared clonotypes had lower generation probabilities.

The J gene is TRBJ2-1, the V gene TRBV5-1; TRBD2 matches at 10 bases. Material: memory CD4+ T cells sorted from blood. This sample's subset: CD45RA-negative fraction. The TCR originated in a woman in her twenties or thirties in good health. The CDR3 loop is CASSKSSGSYNEQFF. CDR3 nucleotides: TGCGCCAGCAGCAAGTCTAGCGGGAGTTACAATGAGCAGTTCTTC.